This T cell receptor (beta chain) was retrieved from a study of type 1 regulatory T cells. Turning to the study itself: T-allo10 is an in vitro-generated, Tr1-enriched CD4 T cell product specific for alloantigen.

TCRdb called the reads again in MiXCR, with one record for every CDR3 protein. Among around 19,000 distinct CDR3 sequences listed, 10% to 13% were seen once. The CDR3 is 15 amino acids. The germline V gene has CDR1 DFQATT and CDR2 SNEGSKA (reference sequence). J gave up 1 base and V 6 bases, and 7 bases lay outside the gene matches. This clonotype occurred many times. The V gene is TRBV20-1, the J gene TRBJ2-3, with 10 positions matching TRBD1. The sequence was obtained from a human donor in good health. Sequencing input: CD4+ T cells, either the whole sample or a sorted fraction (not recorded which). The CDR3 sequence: CSANDRGRRTDTQYF. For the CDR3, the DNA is TGCAGTGCAAATGACAGGGGGCGCCGCACAGATACGCAGTATTTT.